This TCR beta chain was sequenced for a study of shared clonotypes between healthy human individuals. Memory CD4+ cells were the fraction left after CD45RA+ naive selection. The ends lost 4 bases at V and 4 bases at J; junction bases unmatched: 3. Germline V gives CDR1 LGHNA, CDR2 YNFKEQ. The CDR3 extends over 13 amino acids. In the case of this clone: Its antigen is still unknown.

Libraries were prepared by immunoSEQ multiplex PCR; TCRdb keeps only in-frame clonotypes and omits some of them. The profile shows about 1.1 million clones, about 80% of them singletons. Study-level findings and limits: The authors sampled blood alone, and tissue repertoires likely differ.

The chain uses TRBV4-2 and TRBJ2-5; 7 nucleotides match TRBD2. Sequencing used memory CD4+ T cells from PBMCs. Regarding subset: CD45RA-negative fraction. This clonotype was obtained from a man between 18 and 29 years old in good health. Some clones in this sample may be carry-over from other donors' samples. CDR3: CASSLGGRETQYF. CDR3 coding DNA: TGTGCCAGCAGCCTCGGCGGGAGAGAGACCCAGTACTTC.